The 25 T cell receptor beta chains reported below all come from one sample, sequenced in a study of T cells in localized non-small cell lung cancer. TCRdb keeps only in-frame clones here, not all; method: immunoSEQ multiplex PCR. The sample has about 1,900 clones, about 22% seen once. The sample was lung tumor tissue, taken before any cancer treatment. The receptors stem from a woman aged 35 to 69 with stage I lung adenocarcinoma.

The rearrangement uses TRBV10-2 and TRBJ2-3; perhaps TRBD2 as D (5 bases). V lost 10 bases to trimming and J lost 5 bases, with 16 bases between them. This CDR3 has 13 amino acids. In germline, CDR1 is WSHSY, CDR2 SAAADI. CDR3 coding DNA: TGCGCCACACGCCCTACTAGGGTAGATACGCAGTATTTT. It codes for CATRPTRVDTQYF.

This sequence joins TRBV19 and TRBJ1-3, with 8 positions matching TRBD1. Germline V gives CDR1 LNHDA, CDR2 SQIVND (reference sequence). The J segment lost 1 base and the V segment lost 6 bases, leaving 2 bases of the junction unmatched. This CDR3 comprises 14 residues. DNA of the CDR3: TGTGCCAGTAGCACAGGGGGGTCTGGAAACACCATATATTTT. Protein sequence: CASSTGGSGNTIYF.

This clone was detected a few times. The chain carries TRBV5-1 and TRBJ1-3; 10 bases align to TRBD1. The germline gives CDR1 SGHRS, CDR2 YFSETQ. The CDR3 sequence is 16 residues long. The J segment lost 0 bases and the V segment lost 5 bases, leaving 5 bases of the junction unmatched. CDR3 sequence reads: CASSSTGGPSGNTIYF. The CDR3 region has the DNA TGCGCCAGCAGTTCGACAGGGGGCCCCTCTGGAAACACCATATATTTT.

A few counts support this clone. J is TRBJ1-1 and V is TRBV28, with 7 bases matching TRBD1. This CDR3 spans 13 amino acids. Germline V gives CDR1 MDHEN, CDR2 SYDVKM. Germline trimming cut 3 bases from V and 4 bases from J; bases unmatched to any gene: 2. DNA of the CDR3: TGTGCCAGCAGTTTGACAGGGCCCACTGAAGCTTTCTTT. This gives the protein CASSLTGPTEAFF.

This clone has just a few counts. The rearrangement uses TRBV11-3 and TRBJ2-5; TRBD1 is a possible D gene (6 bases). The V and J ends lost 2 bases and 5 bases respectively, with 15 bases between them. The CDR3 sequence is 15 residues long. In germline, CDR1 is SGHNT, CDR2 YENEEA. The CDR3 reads CASSLLDRFLETQYF. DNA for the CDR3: TGTGCCAGCAGCTTACTAGACAGGTTTCTGGAGACCCAGTACTTC. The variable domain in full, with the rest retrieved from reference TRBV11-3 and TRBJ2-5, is EAGVVQSPRYKIIEKKQPVAFWCNPISGHNTLYWYLQNLGQGPELLIRYENEEAVDDSQLPKDRFSAERLKGVDSTLKIQPAELGDSAVYLCASSLLDRFLETQYFGPGTRLLVL.

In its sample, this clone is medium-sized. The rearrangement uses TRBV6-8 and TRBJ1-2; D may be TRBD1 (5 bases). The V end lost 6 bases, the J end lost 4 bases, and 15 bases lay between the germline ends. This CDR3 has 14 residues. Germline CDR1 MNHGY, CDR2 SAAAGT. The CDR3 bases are TGTGCCAGCAGGGACGGGTGGGGACCCTATGGCTACACCTTC. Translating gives CASRDGWGPYGYTF.

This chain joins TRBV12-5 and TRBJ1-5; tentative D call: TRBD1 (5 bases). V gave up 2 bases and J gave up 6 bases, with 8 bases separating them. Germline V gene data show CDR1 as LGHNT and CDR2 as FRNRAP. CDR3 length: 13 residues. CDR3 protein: CASGLSGIQPQHF. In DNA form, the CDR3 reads TGTGCTAGTGGTTTGTCAGGGATTCAGCCCCAGCATTTT.

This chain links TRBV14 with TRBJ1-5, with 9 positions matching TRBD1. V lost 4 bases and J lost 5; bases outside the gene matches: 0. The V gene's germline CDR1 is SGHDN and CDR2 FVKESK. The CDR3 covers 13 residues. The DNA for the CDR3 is TGTGCCAGCAGCCGGGACAGGGATCAGCCCCAGCATTTT. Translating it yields CASSRDRDQPQHF.

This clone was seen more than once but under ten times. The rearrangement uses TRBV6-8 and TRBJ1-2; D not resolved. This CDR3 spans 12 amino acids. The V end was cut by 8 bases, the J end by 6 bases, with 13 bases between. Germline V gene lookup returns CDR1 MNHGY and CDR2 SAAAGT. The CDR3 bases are TGTGCCAGCTCGTTGGCTATGGATGGCTACACCTTC. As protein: CASSLAMDGYTF.

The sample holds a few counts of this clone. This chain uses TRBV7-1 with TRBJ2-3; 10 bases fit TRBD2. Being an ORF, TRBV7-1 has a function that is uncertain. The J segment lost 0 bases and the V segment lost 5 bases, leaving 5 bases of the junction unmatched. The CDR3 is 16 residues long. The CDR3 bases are TGTGCCAGCAGCACAGGACTAGCGGAGAGCACAGATACGCAGTATTTT. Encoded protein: CASSTGLAESTDTQYF.

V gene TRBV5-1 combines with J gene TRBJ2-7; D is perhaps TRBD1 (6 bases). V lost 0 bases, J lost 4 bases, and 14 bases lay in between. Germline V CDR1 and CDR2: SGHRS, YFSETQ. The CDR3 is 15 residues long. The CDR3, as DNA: TGCGCCAGCAGCTTGGCCGCGGCAGGGGCATACGAGCAGTACTTC. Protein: CASSLAAAGAYEQYF.

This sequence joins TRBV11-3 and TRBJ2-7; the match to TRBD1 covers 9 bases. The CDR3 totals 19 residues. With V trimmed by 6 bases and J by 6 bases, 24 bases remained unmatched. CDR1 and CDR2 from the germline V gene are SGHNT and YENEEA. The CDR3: CASRNPSGQGEGGGTEQYF. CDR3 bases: TGTGCCAGCAGGAACCCCTCGGGACAGGGAGAAGGTGGGGGGACCGAGCAGTACTTC.

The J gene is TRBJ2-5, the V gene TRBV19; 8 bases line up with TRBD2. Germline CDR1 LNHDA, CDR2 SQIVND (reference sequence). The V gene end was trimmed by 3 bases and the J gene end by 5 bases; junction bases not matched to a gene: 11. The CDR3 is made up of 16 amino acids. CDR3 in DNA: TGTGCCAGTAGTATGGGCGACGCGGGGGGCGGTGAGACCCAGTACTTC. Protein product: CASSMGDAGGGETQYF.

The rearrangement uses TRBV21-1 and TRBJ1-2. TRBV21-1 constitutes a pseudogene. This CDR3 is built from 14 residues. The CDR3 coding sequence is TGTGCCAGCACCAGAAGATCCCGGATCTATGGCTACACCTTC. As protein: CASTRRSRIYGYTF.

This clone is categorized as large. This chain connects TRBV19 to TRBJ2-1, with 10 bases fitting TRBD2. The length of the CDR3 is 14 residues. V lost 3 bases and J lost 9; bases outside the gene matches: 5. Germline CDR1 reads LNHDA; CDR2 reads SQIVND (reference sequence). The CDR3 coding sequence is TGTGCCAGTAGTATGAGCGGGGGGGCCAGTGAGCAGTTCTTC. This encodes CASSMSGGASEQFF.

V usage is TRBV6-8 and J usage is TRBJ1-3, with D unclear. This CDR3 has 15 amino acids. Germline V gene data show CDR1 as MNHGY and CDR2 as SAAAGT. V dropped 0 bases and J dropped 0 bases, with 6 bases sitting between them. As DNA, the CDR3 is TGTGCCAGCAGTTACTCGGGGAACTCTGGAAACACCATATATTTT. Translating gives CASSYSGNSGNTIYF.

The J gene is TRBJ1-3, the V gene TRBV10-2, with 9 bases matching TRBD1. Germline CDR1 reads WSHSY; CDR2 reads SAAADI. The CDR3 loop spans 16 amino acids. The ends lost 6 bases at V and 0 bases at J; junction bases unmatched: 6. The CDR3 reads CASRGDRDHSGNTIYF. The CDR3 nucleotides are TGCGCCAGCAGGGGGGACAGGGACCACTCTGGAAACACCATATATTTT.

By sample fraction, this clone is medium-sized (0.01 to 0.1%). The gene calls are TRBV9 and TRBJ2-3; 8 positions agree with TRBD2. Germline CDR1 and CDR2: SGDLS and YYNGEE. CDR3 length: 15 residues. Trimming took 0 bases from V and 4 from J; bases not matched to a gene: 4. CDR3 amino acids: CASSVGGTRADTQYF. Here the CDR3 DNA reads TGTGCCAGCAGCGTAGGTGGGACTAGAGCAGATACGCAGTATTTT.

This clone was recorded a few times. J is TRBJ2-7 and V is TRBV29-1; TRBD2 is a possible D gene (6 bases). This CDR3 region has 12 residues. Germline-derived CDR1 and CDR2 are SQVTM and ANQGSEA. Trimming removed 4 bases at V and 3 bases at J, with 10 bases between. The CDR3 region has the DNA TGCAGCGTTGTCGGGGGATTCTACGAGCAGTACTTC. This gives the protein CSVVGGFYEQYF.

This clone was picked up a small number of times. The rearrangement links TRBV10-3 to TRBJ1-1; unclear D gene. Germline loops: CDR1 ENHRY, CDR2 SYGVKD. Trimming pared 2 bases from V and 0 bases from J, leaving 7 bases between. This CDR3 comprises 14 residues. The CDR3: CAISEDGLNTEAFF. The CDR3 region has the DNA TGTGCCATCAGTGAGGACGGCTTGAACACTGAAGCTTTCTTT.

The chain's CDR3 is CASSVVEGRDGYTF. In DNA form, the CDR3 reads TGTGCCAGCAGCGTAGTTGAAGGGAGAGATGGCTACACCTTC. The chain employs TRBV9 and TRBJ1-2; D unclear. V dropped 0 bases and J dropped 6 bases, with 12 bases sitting between them. This CDR3 spans 14 amino acids. Germline values: CDR1 SGDLS, CDR2 YYNGEE.

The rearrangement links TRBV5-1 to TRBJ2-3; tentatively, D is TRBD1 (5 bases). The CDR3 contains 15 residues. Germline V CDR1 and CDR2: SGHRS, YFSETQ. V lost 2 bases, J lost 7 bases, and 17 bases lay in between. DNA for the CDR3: TGCGCCAGCAGCTTAGATGGCACCTCAGGGAATACGCAGTATTTT. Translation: CASSLDGTSGNTQYF.

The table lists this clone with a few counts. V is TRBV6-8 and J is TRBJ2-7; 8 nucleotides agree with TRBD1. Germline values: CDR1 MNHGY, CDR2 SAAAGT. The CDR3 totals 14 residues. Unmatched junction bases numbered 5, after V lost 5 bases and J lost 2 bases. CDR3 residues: CASSMDRATYEQYF. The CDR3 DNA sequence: TGTGCCAGCAGTATGGACAGGGCAACCTACGAGCAGTACTTC.

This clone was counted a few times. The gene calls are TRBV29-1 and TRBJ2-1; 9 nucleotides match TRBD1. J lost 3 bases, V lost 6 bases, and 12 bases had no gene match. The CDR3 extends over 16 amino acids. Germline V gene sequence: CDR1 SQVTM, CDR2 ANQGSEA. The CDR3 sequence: CSVDGQTGGVYNEQFF. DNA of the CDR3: TGCAGCGTCGATGGTCAAACAGGGGGCGTCTACAATGAGCAGTTCTTC.

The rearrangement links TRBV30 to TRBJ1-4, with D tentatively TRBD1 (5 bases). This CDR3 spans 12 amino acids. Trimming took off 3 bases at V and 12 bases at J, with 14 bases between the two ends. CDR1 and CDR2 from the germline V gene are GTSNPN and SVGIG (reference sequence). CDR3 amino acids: CAWRPGVGELFF. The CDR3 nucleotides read TGTGCCTGGAGGCCCGGGGTAGGGGAACTGTTTTTT.